The 30 T cell receptor beta chains reported below all come from one sample, sequenced in a study of vaccination effects on CD4 cells after COVID-19. In the ViraFEST assay, antigen-specific CD4+ clonotypes were identified by expansion after peptide-pool stimulation. The culture ran for approximately 10 days, and then CD4+ T cells were isolated. Vaccinated participants had no history of SARS-CoV-2 infection and tested negative for nucleocapsid antibodies. Their recognized antigens are unknown. TCRdb keeps only in-frame clones here, not all; method: immunoSEQ multiplex PCR. Of roughly 30,000 clones listed, around 73% were seen once; the top ten hold 27%. This sample comprised CD4+ T cells from PBMCs cultured with HCoV-OC43 spike peptides, obtained before COVID-19 vaccination. Regarding subset: HCoV-OC43 spike overlapping peptide pool stimulation. These receptors originate from a human donor who received a COVID-19 vaccine.

This clone was observed a handful of times. The V call is TRBV28, the J call TRBJ2-7; 10 bases fit TRBD1. Germline V gives CDR1 MDHEN, CDR2 SYDVKM. CDR3 size: 15 residues. V lost 6 bases to trimming and J lost 5 bases; unmatched junction nucleotides: 10. DNA for the CDR3: TGTGCCAGCAGGCCTACCCGGGACAGGGGCAACGAGCAGTACTTC. Protein sequence: CASRPTRDRGNEQYF.

This clone was observed once. The chain has TRBV10-3 and TRBJ2-1; 8 nucleotides line up with TRBD1. CDR1 and CDR2 (germline): ENHRY, SYGVKD. The CDR3 spans 14 residues. The V and J ends lost 3 bases and 13 bases, in that order; junction bases with no gene match: 11. The CDR3 is CAISDRNRGMQQFF. CDR3 nucleotide sequence: TGTGCCATCAGTGATAGAAACAGGGGGATGCAACAGTTCTTC.

This clone came up a few times. V usage is TRBV19 and J usage is TRBJ2-1; D perhaps matches TRBD1 (6 bases). Germline CDR1 reads LNHDA; CDR2 reads SQIVND (reference sequence). The V gene lost 3 bases and the J gene lost 8 bases, with 14 bases spanning the gap. This CDR3 contains 14 residues. The CDR3: CASSINPQGYEQFF. The CDR3 DNA reads TGTGCCAGTAGTATTAATCCACAGGGATATGAGCAGTTCTTC.

This clone was detected a few times. The V call is TRBV19, the J call TRBJ1-4; no firm D call. Germline CDR1 LNHDA, CDR2 SQIVND (reference sequence). This CDR3 is built from 14 residues. Trimming left V 10 bases short and J 0 bases short, with 12 bases between. The CDR3 spells CATTLTPTNEKLFF. For the CDR3, the DNA is TGTGCCACCACACTAACCCCAACTAATGAAAAACTGTTTTTT.

The chain recombines TRBV6-5 with TRBJ1-1, with D possibly being TRBD1 (6 bases). Trimming took 3 bases from V and 1 from J, leaving 15 bases between them. The CDR3 has 16 amino acids. Per the germline V gene, CDR1 is MNHEY and CDR2 is SVGAGI. CDR3 protein: CASSYLGDISNTEAFF. CDR3 nucleotide sequence: TGTGCCAGCAGTTATCTTGGGGACATCTCGAACACTGAAGCTTTCTTT.

A few counts support this clone. The genes are TRBV19 and TRBJ1-1; D remains ambiguous. V was pared by 6 bases and J by 1 base, with 9 bases between. CDR1 LNHDA and CDR2 SQIVND come from the germline V gene (reference sequence). The CDR3 is made up of 13 amino acids. CDR3 nucleotide sequence: TGTGCCAGTAGGGTCTCAAAGAACACTGAAGCTTTCTTT. Residues: CASRVSKNTEAFF.

This clone occurred a few times. The gene calls are TRBV7-9 and TRBJ1-6, with D perhaps matching TRBD1 (6 bases). The length of the CDR3 is 17 residues. The germline gives CDR1 SEHNR, CDR2 FQNEAQ (reference sequence). V was trimmed by 4 bases and J by 7 bases, leaving 20 bases between them. The CDR3 loop is CASSSTRGQGRNSPLHF. CDR3 sequence (DNA): TGTGCCAGCAGCTCCACCCGGGGGCAGGGACGGAATTCACCCCTCCACTTT.

V usage is TRBV10-3 and J usage is TRBJ2-1, with no clear D. The CDR3 has 15 residues. Germline assignment: CDR1 ENHRY and CDR2 SYGVKD. With 6 bases removed from V and 0 bases from J, the gap between germline ends came to 12 bases. The CDR3 bases are TGTGCCATCAGCACCCCGGACCGCTCCTACAATGAGCAGTTCTTC. Translating gives CAISTPDRSYNEQFF.

The chain has TRBV2 and TRBJ2-3; TRBD2 is a possible D gene (5 bases). The CDR3 is made up of 14 amino acids. Germline-derived CDR1 and CDR2 are SNHLY and FYNNEI. Trimming left V 8 bases short and J 2 bases short, with 14 bases between. The CDR3 sequence is CASATDSSTDTQYF. CDR3 coding DNA: TGTGCCAGCGCCACGGACTCCTCCACAGATACGCAGTATTTT.

V is TRBV14 and J is TRBJ1-1, with D unclear. Germline-derived CDR1 and CDR2 are SGHDN and FVKESK. The CDR3 is made up of 13 amino acids. V gave up 6 bases and J gave up 6 bases, with 14 bases separating them. The CDR3 spells CASRPLLSAEAFF. The CDR3 nucleotides are TGTGCCAGCAGGCCCTTGTTGAGCGCTGAAGCTTTCTTT.

J is TRBJ1-2 and V is TRBV12-5; D not certain. This CDR3 comprises 15 residues. V lost 5 bases and J lost 4, with 17 bases in between. Germline values: CDR1 LGHNT, CDR2 FRNRAP. In DNA form, the CDR3 reads TGTGCTAGTGGTCTCCCGCGTACGGCTCGCTATGGCTACACCTTC. Translated, it gives CASGLPRTARYGYTF.

The J gene is TRBJ2-1, the V gene TRBV12-5; unclear D gene. V was cut by 1 base and J by 2 bases, with 21 bases left in between. CDR1 is LGHNT and CDR2 is FRNRAP in the germline V gene. The CDR3 runs to 19 residues. The CDR3 DNA is TGTGCTAGTGGTTTGGGCGCTAAGGCCGACCTCGGGCCCTACAATGAGCAGTTCTTC. This codes for CASGLGAKADLGPYNEQFF.

This clone was seen ten or more times. The chain employs TRBV18 and TRBJ1-1; D uncertain. The CDR3 length is 14 residues. The V gene lost 1 base and the J gene lost 4 bases, with 10 bases spanning the gap. Germline assignment: CDR1 KGHSH and CDR2 LQKENI. The CDR3 DNA reads as TGTGCCAGCTCACCACGGAAAGACGGCACTGAAGCTTTCTTT. Translation: CASSPRKDGTEAFF.

This clone appeared a single time. The rearrangement joins TRBV5-1 to TRBJ2-5; D might be TRBD1 or TRBD2, each matching 5 bases. Germline CDR1 SGHRS, CDR2 YFSETQ. This CDR3 region has 14 residues. Trimming removed 3 bases from V and 5 bases from J, with 14 bases in between. The chain's CDR3 is CASSSGTHVETQYF. The CDR3 bases are TGCGCCAGCAGCTCCGGGACCCACGTGGAGACCCAGTACTTC. Drawing the rest from reference TRBV5-1 and TRBJ2-5, the complete variable domain is KAGVTQTPRYLIKTRGQQVTLSCSPISGHRSVSWYQQTPGQGLQFLFEYFSETQRNKGNFPGRFSGRQFSNSRSEMNVSTLELGDSALYLCASSSGTHVETQYFGPGTRLLVL.

The V gene is TRBV18, the J gene TRBJ1-1; the D is unclear. V lost 0 bases and J lost 8, with 13 bases in between. The germline V gene has CDR1 KGHSH and CDR2 LQKENI. The CDR3 is made up of 14 amino acids. DNA of the CDR3: TGTGCCAGCTCACCACCGAGTAATCAGGCGGAAGCTTTCTTT. Translation: CASSPPSNQAEAFF.

The J gene is TRBJ2-2, the V gene TRBV5-1; 9 bases fit TRBD2. Germline V lookup: CDR1 SGHRS, CDR2 YFSETQ. The CDR3 has 15 residues. V lost 2 bases and J lost 7; bases outside the gene matches: 6. The CDR3 DNA reads as TGCGCCAGCAGCTTCCGGACTAGCGTGAGCGGGGAGCTGTTTTTT. Amino acids: CASSFRTSVSGELFF.

V usage is TRBV19 and J usage is TRBJ1-3, with D possibly being TRBD1 (6 bases). This CDR3 comprises 15 residues. V lost 6 bases to trimming and J lost 0 bases, with 12 bases between them. The germline gives CDR1 LNHDA, CDR2 SQIVND (reference sequence). CDR3: CASRADRSSGNTIYF. Written as DNA, the CDR3 is TGTGCCAGTAGGGCCGACAGGAGCTCTGGAAACACCATATATTTT.

In DNA form, the CDR3 reads TGTGCCAGCAGCTCCACAATCGGGGGGGGCTATGGCTACACCTTC. Its protein product is CASSSTIGGGYGYTF. This chain joins TRBV5-5 and TRBJ1-2; tentatively, D is TRBD1 (5 bases). The V gene lost 3 bases and the J gene lost 4 bases, with 16 bases spanning the gap. From germline, CDR1 is SGHKS and CDR2 YYEKEE (reference sequence). There are 15 residues in the CDR3. The full variable domain, rest sourced from reference TRBV5-5 and TRBJ1-2, is DAGVTQSPTHLIKTRGQQVTLRCSPISGHKSVSWYQQVLGQGPQFIFQYYEKEERGRGNFPDRFSARQFPNYSSELNVNALLLGDSALYLCASSSTIGGGYGYTFGSGTRLTVV.

CDR3 residues: CAWSGDSGRNQPQHF. CDR3 nucleotides: TGTGCCTGGAGTGGGGACAGTGGGCGCAATCAGCCCCAGCATTTT. V gene TRBV30 combines with J gene TRBJ1-5; TRBD1 agrees at 7 bases. The CDR3 contains 15 residues. Unmatched junction bases numbered 5, after V lost 1 base and J lost 2 bases. Germline lookup yields CDR1 GTSNPN and CDR2 SVGIG (reference sequence).

The chain recombines TRBV18 with TRBJ1-3; D gene uncertain. CDR1 and CDR2 (germline): KGHSH, LQKENI. Trimming took 2 bases from V and 0 from J, leaving 14 bases between them. This CDR3 contains 17 residues. The DNA for the CDR3 is TGTGCCAGCTCACCAAAGACGGAGGTTAGCTCTGGAAACACCATATATTTT. Translated: CASSPKTEVSSGNTIYF.

This chain joins TRBV5-8 and TRBJ2-3; 7 bases agree with TRBD1. CDR1 is SGHTS, CDR2 YDEGEE, per germline. The CDR3 loop spans 13 amino acids. V lost 5 bases to trimming and J lost 6 bases; unmatched junction nucleotides: 6. Here the CDR3 DNA reads TGTGCCAGCAGAACGACAGGGACCGATACGCAGTATTTT. Its translation: CASRTTGTDTQYF.

The chain uses TRBV10-3 and TRBJ1-1; 8 bases line up with TRBD1. The J segment lost 1 base and the V segment lost 4 bases, leaving 2 bases of the junction unmatched. The CDR3 totals 14 residues. The germline gives CDR1 ENHRY, CDR2 SYGVKD. The CDR3 loop reads CAISGQGKNTEAFF. Written as DNA, the CDR3 is TGTGCCATCAGTGGACAGGGGAAGAACACTGAAGCTTTCTTT.

This sequence joins TRBV6-5 and TRBJ1-1; the D is unclear. Trimming left V 5 bases short and J 0 bases short, with 10 bases between. The CDR3 has 14 residues. In germline, CDR1 is MNHEY, CDR2 SVGAGI. The CDR3 region is CASSPREVNTEAFF. The CDR3 nucleotides are TGTGCCAGCAGTCCCCGGGAAGTGAACACTGAAGCTTTCTTT.

This chain uses TRBV4-1 with TRBJ1-1, with D uncertain. This CDR3 has 13 residues. V was pared by 2 bases and J by 9 bases, with 13 bases between. Germline V gives CDR1 MGHRA, CDR2 YSYEKL. In nucleotides, the CDR3 is TGCGCCAGCAGCCAACAACCAACAGCAAAAGCTTTCTTT. As protein: CASSQQPTAKAFF.

The chain recombines TRBV19 with TRBJ1-1, with D possibly matching TRBD1 (5 bases). CDR1 is LNHDA, CDR2 SQIVND, per germline (reference sequence). This CDR3 region has 14 residues. Trimming removed 5 bases at V and 1 base at J, with 11 bases between. This CDR3 is CASSGAGGNTEAFF. The CDR3 bases are TGTGCCAGTAGTGGGGCCGGCGGGAACACTGAAGCTTTCTTT.

This chain links TRBV10-1 with TRBJ2-7; D is possibly TRBD1 or TRBD2 (5 bases each). CDR1 is WNHNN, CDR2 SYGVQD, per germline (reference sequence). Trimming pared 6 bases from V and 5 bases from J, leaving 20 bases between. CDR3 length equals 15 residues. The CDR3 reads CASRRDPLLVHEQYF. The CDR3 DNA is TGCGCCAGCAGACGGGACCCCCTTTTGGTCCACGAGCAGTACTTC.

The CDR3 here is CASSLTALNTEAFF. As DNA, the CDR3 is TGCGCCAGCAGCTTGACAGCGCTGAACACTGAAGCTTTCTTT. This chain links TRBV5-1 with TRBJ1-1; no reliable D call. The CDR3 extends over 14 amino acids. Germline V gene sequence: CDR1 SGHRS, CDR2 YFSETQ. The V end lost 1 base, the J end lost 0 bases, and 7 bases lay between the germline ends.

This clone was seen a handful of times. The chain has TRBV27 and TRBJ2-7; D ambiguous. CDR3 size: 14 residues. V lost 3 bases, J lost 5 bases, and 14 bases lay in between. Germline assignment: CDR1 MNHEY and CDR2 SMNVEV (reference sequence). The CDR3 is CASSLAPSGNEQYF. CDR3 DNA: TGTGCCAGCAGTTTGGCACCTAGTGGCAACGAGCAGTACTTC.

The chain has TRBV18 and TRBJ2-3; no clear D. The V end lost 2 bases, the J end lost 2 bases, and 5 bases lay between the germline ends. Germline CDR1 and CDR2: KGHSH and LQKENI. The CDR3 has 13 residues. The CDR3 DNA sequence: TGTGCCAGCTCACCAATACCCACAGATACGCAGTATTTT. This encodes CASSPIPTDTQYF.

CDR3 coding DNA: TGTGCCGGGGGAGTAGGTGGAGTAGAGGGCTACACCTTC. This encodes CAGGVGGVEGYTF. This rearrangement joins TRBV2 to TRBJ1-2, with a weak D call TRBD1 (5 bases). Trimming pared 11 bases from V and 8 bases from J, leaving 21 bases between. The CDR3 length is 13 residues. In germline, CDR1 is SNHLY, CDR2 FYNNEI.